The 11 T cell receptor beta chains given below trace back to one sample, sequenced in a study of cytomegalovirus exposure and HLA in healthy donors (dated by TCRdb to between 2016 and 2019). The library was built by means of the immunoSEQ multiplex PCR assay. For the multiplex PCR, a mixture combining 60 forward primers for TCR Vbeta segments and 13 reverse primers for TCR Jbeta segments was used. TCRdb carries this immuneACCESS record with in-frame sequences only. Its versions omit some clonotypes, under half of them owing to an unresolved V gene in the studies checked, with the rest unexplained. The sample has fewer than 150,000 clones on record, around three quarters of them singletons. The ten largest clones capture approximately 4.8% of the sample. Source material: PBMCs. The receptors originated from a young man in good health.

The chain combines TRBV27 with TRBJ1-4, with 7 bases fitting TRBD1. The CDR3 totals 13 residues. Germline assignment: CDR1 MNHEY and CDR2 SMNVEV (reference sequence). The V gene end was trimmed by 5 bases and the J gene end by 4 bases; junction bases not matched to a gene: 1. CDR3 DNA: TGTGCCAGCAGTGACAGGGATAATGAAAAACTGTTTTTT. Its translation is CASSDRDNEKLFF.

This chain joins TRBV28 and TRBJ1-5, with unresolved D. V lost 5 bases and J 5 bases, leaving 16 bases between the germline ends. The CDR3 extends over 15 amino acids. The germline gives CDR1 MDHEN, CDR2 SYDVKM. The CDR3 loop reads CASSLIGSDDQPQHF. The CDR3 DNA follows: TGTGCCAGCAGTCTCATCGGGTCCGACGATCAGCCCCAGCATTTT.

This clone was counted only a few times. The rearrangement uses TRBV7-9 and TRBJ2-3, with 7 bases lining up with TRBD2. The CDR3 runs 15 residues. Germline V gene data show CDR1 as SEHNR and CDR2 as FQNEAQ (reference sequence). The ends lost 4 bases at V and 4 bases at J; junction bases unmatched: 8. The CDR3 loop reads CASSSPGRGADTQYF. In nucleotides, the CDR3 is TGTGCCAGCAGCTCGCCAGGACGGGGGGCAGATACGCAGTATTTT.

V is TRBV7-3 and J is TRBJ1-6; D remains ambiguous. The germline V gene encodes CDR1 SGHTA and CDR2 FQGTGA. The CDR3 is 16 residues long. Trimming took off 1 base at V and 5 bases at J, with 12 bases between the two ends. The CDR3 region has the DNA TGTGCCAGCAGCTTAAGAGTTCGGGGAAATAATTCACCCCTCCACTTT. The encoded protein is CASSLRVRGNNSPLHF.

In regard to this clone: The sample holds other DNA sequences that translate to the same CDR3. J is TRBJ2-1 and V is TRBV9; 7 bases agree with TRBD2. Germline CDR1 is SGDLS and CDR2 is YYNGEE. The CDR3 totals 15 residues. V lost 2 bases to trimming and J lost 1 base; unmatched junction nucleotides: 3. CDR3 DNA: TGTGCCAGCAGCGTGAGCGGGATTTCCTACAATGAGCAGTTCTTC. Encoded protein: CASSVSGISYNEQFF.

The CDR3 nucleotides read TGTGCCAGCGTAACCCTAGCGGCGGCACGCAATGAGCAGTTCTTC. Protein product: CASVTLAAARNEQFF. The rearrangement links TRBV7-9 to TRBJ2-1; TRBD2 matches 7 bases. Unmatched junction bases numbered 13, after V lost 8 bases and J lost 6 bases. CDR1 SEHNR and CDR2 FQNEAQ come from the germline V gene (reference sequence). This CDR3 has 15 residues.

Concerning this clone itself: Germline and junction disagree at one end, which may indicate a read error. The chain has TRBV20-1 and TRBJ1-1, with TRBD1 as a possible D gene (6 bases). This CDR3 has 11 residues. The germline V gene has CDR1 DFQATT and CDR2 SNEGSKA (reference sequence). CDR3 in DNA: TGCAGTGCTCCCCCAGGGGTTGGTCCTAACTTT. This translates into CSAPPGVGPNF.

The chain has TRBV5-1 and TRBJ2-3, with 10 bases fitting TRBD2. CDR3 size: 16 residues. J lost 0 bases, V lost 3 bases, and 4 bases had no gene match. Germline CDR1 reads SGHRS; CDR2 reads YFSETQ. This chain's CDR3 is CASSYRLAGSTDTQYF. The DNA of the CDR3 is TGCGCCAGCAGCTACCGACTAGCGGGTAGCACAGATACGCAGTATTTT.

CDR3 in amino acids: CASRDRVGQPQHF. In DNA, the CDR3 is TGTGCCAGTAGAGACAGGGTCGGTCAGCCCCAGCATTTT. This chain uses TRBV19 with TRBJ1-5, with 7 bases lining up with TRBD1. This CDR3 contains 13 residues. CDR1 is LNHDA and CDR2 is SQIVND in the germline V gene (reference sequence). V was pared by 6 bases and J by 6 bases, with 5 bases of the junction left unmatched.

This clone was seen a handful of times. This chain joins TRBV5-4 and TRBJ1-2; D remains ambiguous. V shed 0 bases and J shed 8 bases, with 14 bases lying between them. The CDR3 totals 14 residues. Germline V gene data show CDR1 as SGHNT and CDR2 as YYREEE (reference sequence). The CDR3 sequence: CASSLDNGVSGYTF. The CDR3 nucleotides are TGTGCCAGCAGCTTGGACAACGGGGTATCCGGCTACACCTTC.

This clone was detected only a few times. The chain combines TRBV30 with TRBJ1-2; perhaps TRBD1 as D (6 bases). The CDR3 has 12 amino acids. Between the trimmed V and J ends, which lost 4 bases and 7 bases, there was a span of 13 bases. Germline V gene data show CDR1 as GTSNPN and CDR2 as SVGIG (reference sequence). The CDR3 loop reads CAWKSGARGYTF. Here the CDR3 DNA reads TGTGCCTGGAAATCAGGGGCTCGTGGCTACACCTTC.